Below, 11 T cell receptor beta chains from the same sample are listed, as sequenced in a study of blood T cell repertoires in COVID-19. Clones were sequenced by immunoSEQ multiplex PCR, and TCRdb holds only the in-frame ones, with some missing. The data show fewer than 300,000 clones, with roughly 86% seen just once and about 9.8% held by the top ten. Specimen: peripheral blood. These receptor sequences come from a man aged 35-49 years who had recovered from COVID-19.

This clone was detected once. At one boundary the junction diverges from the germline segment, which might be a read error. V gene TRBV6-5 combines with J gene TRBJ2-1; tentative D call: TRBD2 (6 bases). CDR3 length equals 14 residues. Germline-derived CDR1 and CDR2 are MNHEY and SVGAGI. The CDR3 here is CASSYRDSNNEQFF. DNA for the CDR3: TGTGCCAGCAGTTACCGGGACTCCAACAATGAGCAGTTCTTC.

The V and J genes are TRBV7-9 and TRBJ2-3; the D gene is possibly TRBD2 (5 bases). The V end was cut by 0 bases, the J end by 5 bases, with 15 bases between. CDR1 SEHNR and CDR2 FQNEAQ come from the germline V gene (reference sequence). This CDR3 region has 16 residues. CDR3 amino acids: CASSLATPFEGDTQYF. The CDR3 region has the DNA TGTGCCAGCAGCTTAGCGACCCCGTTTGAGGGAGATACGCAGTATTTT.

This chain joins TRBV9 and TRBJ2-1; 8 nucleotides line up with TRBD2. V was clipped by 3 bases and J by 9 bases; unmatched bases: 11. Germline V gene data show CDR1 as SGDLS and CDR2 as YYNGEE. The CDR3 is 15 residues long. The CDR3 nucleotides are TGTGCCAGCAGCGCCGACCTCGGGGGGGCTTCTGAGCAGTTCTTC. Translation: CASSADLGGASEQFF.

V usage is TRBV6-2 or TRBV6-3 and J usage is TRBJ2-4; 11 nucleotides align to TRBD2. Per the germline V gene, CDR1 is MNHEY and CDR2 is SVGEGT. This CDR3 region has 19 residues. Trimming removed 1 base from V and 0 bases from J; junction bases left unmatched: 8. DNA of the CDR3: TGTGCCAGCAGTTACTACACCACCGGACTAGCGGGAGCCAAAAACATTCAGTACTTC. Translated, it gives CASSYYTTGLAGAKNIQYF.

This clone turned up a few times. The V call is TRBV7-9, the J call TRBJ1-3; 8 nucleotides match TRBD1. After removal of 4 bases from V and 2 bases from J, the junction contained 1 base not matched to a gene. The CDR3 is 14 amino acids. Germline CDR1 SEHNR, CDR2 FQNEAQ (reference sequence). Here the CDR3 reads CASSWTGTGNTIYF. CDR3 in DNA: TGTGCCAGCAGCTGGACAGGGACTGGAAACACCATATATTTT.

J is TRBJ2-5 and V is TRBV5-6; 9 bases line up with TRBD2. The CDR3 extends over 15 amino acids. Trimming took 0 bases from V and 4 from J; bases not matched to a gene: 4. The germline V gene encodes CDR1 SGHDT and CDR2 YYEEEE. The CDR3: CASSLVAGGPETQYF. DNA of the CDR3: TGTGCCAGCAGCTTGGTTGCGGGGGGGCCAGAGACCCAGTACTTC.

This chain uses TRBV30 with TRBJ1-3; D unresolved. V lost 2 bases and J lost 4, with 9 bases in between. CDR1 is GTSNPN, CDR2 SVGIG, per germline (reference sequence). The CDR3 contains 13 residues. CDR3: CAWSPGAGNTIYF. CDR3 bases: TGTGCCTGGAGTCCGGGAGCCGGAAACACCATATATTTT.

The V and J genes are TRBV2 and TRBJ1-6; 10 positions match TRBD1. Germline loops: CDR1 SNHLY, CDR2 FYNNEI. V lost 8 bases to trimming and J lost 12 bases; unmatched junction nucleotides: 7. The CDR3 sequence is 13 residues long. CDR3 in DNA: TGTGCCAGCCGGGACAGGGGCCGGGGACCCCTCCACTTT. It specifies CASRDRGRGPLHF.

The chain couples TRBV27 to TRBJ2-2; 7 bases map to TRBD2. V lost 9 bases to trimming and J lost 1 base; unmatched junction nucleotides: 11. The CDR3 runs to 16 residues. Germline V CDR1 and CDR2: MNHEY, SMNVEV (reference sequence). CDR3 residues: CASRDYRAQNTGELFF. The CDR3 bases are TGTGCCAGTCGGGACTACCGGGCCCAGAACACCGGGGAGCTGTTTTTT.

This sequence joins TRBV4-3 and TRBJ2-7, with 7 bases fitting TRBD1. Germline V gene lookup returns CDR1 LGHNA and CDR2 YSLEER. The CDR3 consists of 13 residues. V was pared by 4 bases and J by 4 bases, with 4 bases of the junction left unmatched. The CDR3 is CASSRGQAYEQYF. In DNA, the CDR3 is TGCGCCAGCAGCCGAGGACAGGCGTACGAGCAGTACTTC.

CDR3 DNA sequence: TGTGCCATCAGTGACACCCATATTGGCAGGGGAGCTTTCTTT. This gives the protein CAISDTHIGRGAFF. The J gene is TRBJ1-1, the V gene TRBV10-3; tentative D call: TRBD1 (6 bases). The ends were cut back, 3 bases at V and 10 bases at J, with 18 bases in the middle. The CDR3 loop spans 14 amino acids. Germline V gene sequence: CDR1 ENHRY, CDR2 SYGVKD.